This T cell receptor (beta chain) was captured by sequencing in a study of CXCR3-negative and CXCR3-positive naive CD8 T cells. Whole-study results and caveats: CXCR3-positive naive cells carried more hydrophobic TRB CDR3s than CXCR3-negative naive cells did. Partly lower CXCR3 expression followed cryopreservation, and most assays relied on fresh PBMCs. Similar TRBV-TRBJ usage was seen in naive cells (both CXCR3-negative and CXCR3-positive), but memory cells differed. Diversity proved comparably high across both naive subsets and much lower in memory CD8+ cells.

Germline V lookup: CDR1 DFQATT, CDR2 SNEGSKA (reference sequence). The CDR3 runs 14 residues. On this clonotype itself: The antigen is not known.

The authors made the TRB cDNA libraries by 5' RACE using UMI labels. After re-calling the 5' RACE reads, TCRdb lists one entry per CDR3 protein, DNA absent. In total, the table holds around 90,000 distinct CDR3 sequences. This rearrangement joins TRBV20-1 to TRBJ2-5; TCRdb lists TRBD1, though no DNA is available to test this call. Sequenced: naive CXCR3- CD8+ T cells from blood. Subset defined: CD45RO-CCR7+CD27+CD95- naive CD8+ T cells lacking CXCR3 (TNR3-). The receptor was isolated from a human donor in good health. Some clones in this sample may be carry-over from other donors' samples. The CDR3: CSATHAGQGETQYF.